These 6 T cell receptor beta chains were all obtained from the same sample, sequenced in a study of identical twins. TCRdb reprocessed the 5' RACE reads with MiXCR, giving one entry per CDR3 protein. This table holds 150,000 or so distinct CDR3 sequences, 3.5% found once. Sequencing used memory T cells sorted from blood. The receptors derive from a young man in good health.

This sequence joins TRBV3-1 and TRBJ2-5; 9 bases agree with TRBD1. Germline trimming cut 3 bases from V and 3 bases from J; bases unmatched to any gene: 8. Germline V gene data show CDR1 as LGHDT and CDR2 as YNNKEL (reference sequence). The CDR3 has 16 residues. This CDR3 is CASSQGTGMMEETQYF. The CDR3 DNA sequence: TGTGCCAGCAGCCAGGGGACAGGGATGATGGAAGAGACCCAGTACTTC.

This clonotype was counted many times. The CDR3 sequence is CASTRRTIPDTQYF. The CDR3 nucleotides are TGTGCCAGCACCCGTCGGACCATCCCAGATACGCAGTATTTT. V is TRBV9 and J is TRBJ2-3; D remains unclear. This CDR3 is built from 14 residues. Germline loops: CDR1 SGDLS, CDR2 YYNGEE. Between the trimmed V and J ends, which lost 6 bases and 4 bases, there was a span of 15 bases.

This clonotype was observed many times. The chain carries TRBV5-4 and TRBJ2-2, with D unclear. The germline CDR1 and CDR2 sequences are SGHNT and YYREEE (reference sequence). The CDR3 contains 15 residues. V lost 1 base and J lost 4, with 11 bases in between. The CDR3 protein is CASSLKTVGTGELFF. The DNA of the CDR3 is TGTGCCAGCAGCTTGAAGACGGTCGGCACCGGGGAGCTGTTTTTT.

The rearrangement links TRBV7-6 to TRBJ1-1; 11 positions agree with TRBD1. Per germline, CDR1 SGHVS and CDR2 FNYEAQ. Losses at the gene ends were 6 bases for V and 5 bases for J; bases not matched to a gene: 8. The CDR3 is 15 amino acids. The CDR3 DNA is TGTGCCAGCAGTGAAGACGGACAGGGGGCTACTGAAGCTTTCTTT. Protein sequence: CASSEDGQGATEAFF.

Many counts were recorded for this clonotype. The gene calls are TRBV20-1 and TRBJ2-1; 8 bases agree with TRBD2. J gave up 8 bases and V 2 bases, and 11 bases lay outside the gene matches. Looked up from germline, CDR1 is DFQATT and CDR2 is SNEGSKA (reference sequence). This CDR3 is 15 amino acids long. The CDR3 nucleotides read TGCAGTGCTAGACCTGGACTAGCCCGAACATATGAGCAGTTCTTC. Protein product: CSARPGLARTYEQFF.

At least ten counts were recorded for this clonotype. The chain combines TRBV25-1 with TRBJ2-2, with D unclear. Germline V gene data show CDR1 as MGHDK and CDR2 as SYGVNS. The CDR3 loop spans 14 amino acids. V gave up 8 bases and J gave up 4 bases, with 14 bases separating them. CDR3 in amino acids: CASSMIRVTGELFF. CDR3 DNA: TGTGCCAGCTCTATGATACGAGTCACCGGGGAGCTGTTTTTT. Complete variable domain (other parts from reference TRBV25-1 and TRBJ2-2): EADIYQTPRYLVIGTGKKITLECSQTMGHDKMYWYQQDPGMELHLIHYSYGVNSTEKGDLSSESTVSRIRTEHFPLTLESARPSHTSQYLCASSMIRVTGELFFGEGSRLTVL.